This TCR beta chain was documented in a study of T cell changes during pregnancy in multiple sclerosis (dated 2019 in TCRdb). Describing the broader study: The study looked at changes in the T cell repertoire across pregnancy in women with multiple sclerosis.

Of note for this clone: This receptor's antigen is unknown. Nothing much larger sits one base from this clone, and base qualities are not available.

After removal of 4 bases from V and 2 bases from J, the junction retains 7 bases not matched to a gene. For CDR1 and CDR2, the germline V gene lists SGHRS and YFSETQ. Measured from the cysteine to the phenylalanine, the CDR3 is 15 residues long. CDR3 DNA only is kept here, 45 bases in frame from base 1. Libraries were prepared through the immunoSEQ multiplex PCR assay. TCRdb holds this immuneACCESS table with in-frame rearrangements only. Some clones are missing; in checked studies, unresolved V genes explain under half, and the rest has no known cause. The sample table records about 49,000 clones; 95% of these occur just once. The top ten constitute under 7% of the sample.

The rearranged segments are TRBV5-1 and TRBJ2-5, with 8 middle bases fitting TRBD1. The source of this sequence is a female donor with multiple sclerosis, enrolled in a pregnancy study. The sample in question was CD8+ T cells from peripheral blood mononuclear cells, obtained in the first trimester of pregnancy. The base sequence is TGCGCCAGCAGCATCGGGACAGGAGCTCAAGAGACCCAGTACTTC. It specifies CASSIGTGAQETQYF.